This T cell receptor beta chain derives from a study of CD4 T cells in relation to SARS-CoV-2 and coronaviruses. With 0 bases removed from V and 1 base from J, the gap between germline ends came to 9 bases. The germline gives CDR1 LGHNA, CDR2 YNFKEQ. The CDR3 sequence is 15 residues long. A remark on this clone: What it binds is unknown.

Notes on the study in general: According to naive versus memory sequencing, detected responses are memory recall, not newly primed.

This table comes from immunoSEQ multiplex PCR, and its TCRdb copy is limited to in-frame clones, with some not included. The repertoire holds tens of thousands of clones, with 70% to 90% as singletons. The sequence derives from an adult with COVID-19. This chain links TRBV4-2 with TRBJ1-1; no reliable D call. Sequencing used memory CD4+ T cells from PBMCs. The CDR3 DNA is TGTGCCAGCAGCCAAGAATTAGGTACGAACACTGAAGCTTTCTTT. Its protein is CASSQELGTNTEAFF.